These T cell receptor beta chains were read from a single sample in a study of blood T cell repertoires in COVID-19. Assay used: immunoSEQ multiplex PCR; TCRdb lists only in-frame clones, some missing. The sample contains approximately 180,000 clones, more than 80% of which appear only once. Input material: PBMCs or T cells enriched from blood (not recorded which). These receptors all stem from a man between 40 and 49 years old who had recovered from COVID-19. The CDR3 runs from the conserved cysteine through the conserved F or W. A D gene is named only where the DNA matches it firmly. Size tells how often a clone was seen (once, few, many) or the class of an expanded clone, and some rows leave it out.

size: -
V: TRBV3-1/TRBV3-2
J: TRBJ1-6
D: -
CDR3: CASSPQGTIGSPLHF
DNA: TGTGCCAGCAGCCCTCAGGGGACTATAGGCTCACCCCTCCACTTT

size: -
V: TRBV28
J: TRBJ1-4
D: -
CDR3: CASSRTTGSHEKLFF
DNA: TGTGCCAGCAGCCGCACTACAGGGTCTCATGAAAAACTGTTTTTT

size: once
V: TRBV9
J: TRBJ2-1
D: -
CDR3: CASSVAGYGLNEQFF
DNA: TGTGCCAGCAGCGTTGCGGGCTACGGCCTAAATGAGCAGTTCTTC

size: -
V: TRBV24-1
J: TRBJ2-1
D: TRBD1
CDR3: CATSDLGTGAQQFF
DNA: TGTGCCACCAGTGATTTGGGGACAGGAGCCCAGCAGTTCTTC

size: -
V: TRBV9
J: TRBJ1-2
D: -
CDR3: CASSVVDSGFYGYTF
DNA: TGTGCCAGCAGCGTAGTGGATTCAGGGTTCTATGGCTACACCTTC

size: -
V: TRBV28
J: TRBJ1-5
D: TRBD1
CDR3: CASSPTGTANQPQHF
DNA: TGTGCCAGCAGCCCAACCGGGACAGCGAATCAGCCCCAGCATTTT

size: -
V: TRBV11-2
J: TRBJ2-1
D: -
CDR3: CASSLHALAPYNEQFF
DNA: TGTGCCAGCAGCTTACACGCTCTGGCTCCCTACAATGAGCAGTTCTTC

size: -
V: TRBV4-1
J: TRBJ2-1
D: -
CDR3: CASSLIPGDNEQFF
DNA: TGCGCCAGCAGCCTAATTCCCGGGGACAATGAGCAGTTCTTC

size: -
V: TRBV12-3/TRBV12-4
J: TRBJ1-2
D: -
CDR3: CASSVGRVYGYTF
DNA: TGTGCCAGCAGTGTAGGACGGGTCTATGGCTACACCTTC

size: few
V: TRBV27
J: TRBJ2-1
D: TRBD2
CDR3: CASSLSTASGGYEQFF
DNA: TGTGCCAGCAGTTTATCGACGGCTAGCGGGGGCTATGAGCAGTTCTTC

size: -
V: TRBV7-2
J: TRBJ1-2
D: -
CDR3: CASSLAAEIGYTF
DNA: TGTGCCAGCAGCTTAGCGGCGGAAATCGGCTACACCTTC

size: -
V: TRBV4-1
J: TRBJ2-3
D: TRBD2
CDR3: CASSQDTSGGATDTQYF
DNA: TGCGCCAGCAGCCAAGATACGAGCGGGGGCGCGACAGATACGCAGTATTTT

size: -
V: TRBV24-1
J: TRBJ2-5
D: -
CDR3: CATSAPPFQETQYF
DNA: TGTGCCACCAGTGCCCCCCCCTTTCAAGAGACCCAGTACTTC

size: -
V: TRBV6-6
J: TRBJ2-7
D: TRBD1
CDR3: CASKRQGASYEQYF
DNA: TGTGCCAGCAAGAGACAGGGGGCAAGCTACGAGCAGTACTTC

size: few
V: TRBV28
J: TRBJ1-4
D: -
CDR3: CASSSPEVRGGSEKLFF
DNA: TGTGCCAGCAGTTCCCCCGAGGTGAGGGGGGGAAGTGAAAAACTGTTTTTT

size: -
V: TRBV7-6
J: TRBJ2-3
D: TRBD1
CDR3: CASSLRTGAPSSTDTQYF
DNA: TGTGCCAGCAGCCTCCGGACAGGGGCCCCGTCTAGCACAGATACGCAGTATTTT

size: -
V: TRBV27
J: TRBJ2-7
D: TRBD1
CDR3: CASSLSYGFGTGIYEQYF
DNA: TGTGCCAGCAGTTTATCGTACGGTTTCGGGACAGGGATTTACGAGCAGTACTTC

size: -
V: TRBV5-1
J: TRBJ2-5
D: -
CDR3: CASSLGGSQETQYF
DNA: TGCGCCAGCAGCTTGGGCGGCTCTCAAGAGACCCAGTACTTC

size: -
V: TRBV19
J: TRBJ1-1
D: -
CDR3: CASSSQGGTEAFF
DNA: TGTGCCAGTAGTTCTCAAGGGGGAACTGAAGCTTTCTTT

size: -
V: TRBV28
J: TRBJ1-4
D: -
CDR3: CASKFRETNEKLFF
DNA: TGTGCCAGCAAATTCCGGGAAACTAATGAAAAACTGTTTTTT

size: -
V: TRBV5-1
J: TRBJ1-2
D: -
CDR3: CASSPSGNYGYTF
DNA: TGCGCCAGCAGCCCGTCAGGGAACTATGGCTACACCTTC

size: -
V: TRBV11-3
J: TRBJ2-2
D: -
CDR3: CATVGGTGELFF
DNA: TGTGCCACCGTGGGAGGAACCGGGGAGCTGTTTTTT

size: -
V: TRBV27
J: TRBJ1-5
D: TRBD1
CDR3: CASSFTGGNQPQHF
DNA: TGTGCCAGCAGTTTTACAGGGGGCAATCAGCCCCAGCATTTT

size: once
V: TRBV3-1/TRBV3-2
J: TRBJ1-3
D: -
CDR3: CASSQGGTALSGNTIYF
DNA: TGTGCCAGCAGCCAAGGCGGTACGGCGCTCTCTGGAAACACCATATATTTT

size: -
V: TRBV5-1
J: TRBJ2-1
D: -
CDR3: CASSTYQGRNNEQFF
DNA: TGCGCCAGCAGCACATACCAGGGCAGAAACAATGAGCAGTTCTTC

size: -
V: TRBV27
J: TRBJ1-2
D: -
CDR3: CASRPGGYYGYTF
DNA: TGTGCCAGCAGGCCGGGAGGCTACTATGGCTACACCTTC

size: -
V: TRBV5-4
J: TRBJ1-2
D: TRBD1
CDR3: CASSLVGTGSGGYTF
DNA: TGTGCCAGCAGCTTGGTTGGGACAGGGAGCGGCGGCTACACCTTC

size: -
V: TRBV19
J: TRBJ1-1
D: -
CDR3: CASRGVGTEAFF
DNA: TGTGCCAGCCGGGGGGTTGGCACTGAAGCTTTCTTT

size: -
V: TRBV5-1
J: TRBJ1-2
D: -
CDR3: CASSLQGGAGYGYTF
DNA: TGCGCCAGCAGCTTGCAAGGGGGTGCAGGCTATGGCTACACCTTC

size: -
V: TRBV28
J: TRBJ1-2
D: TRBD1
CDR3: CASSTPGMGQGFYGYTF
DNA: TGTGCCAGCAGTACTCCGGGGATGGGACAGGGATTTTACGGCTACACCTTC

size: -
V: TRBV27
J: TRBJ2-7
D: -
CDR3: CASSPRGYYEQYF
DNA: TGTGCCAGCAGCCCCCGCGGGTACTACGAGCAGTACTTC

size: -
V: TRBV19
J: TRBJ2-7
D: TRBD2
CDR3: CASSTTSASYEQYF
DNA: TGTGCCAGTAGTACCACTAGCGCCTCCTACGAGCAGTACTTC

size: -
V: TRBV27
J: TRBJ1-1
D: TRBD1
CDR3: CASSLGTGVTNTEAFF
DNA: TGTGCCAGCAGTTTGGGGACAGGGGTGACGAACACTGAAGCTTTCTTT

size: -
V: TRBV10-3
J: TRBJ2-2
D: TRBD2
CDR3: CAISGTSGGNGELFF
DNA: TGTGCCATCAGTGGAACTAGCGGGGGTAACGGGGAGCTGTTTTTT

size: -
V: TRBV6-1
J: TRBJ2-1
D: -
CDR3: CASSDDPRTQQFF
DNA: TGTGCCAGCAGTGATGACCCCCGGACTCAGCAGTTCTTC

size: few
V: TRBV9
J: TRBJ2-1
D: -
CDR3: CASSEELASYNEQFF
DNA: TGTGCCAGCAGCGAAGAACTAGCCTCCTACAATGAGCAGTTCTTC

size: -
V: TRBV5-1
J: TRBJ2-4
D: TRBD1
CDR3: CASSSVGTGRDGNIQYF
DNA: TGCGCCAGCAGTAGCGTCGGGACAGGGCGGGACGGGAACATTCAGTACTTC

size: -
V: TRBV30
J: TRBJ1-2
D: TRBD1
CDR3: CAWSRTGENGYTF
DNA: TGTGCCTGGAGTAGGACAGGGGAGAATGGCTACACCTTC

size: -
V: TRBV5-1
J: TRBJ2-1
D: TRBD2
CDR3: CASSTRGLAAHKFF
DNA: TGCGCCAGCAGCACCCGGGGACTAGCGGCCCACAAGTTCTTC

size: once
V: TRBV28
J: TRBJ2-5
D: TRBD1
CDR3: CASRERTGEETQYF
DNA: TGTGCCAGCAGAGAAAGGACAGGGGAAGAGACCCAGTACTTC

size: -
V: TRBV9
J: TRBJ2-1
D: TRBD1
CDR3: CASSVAGTGYGNEQFF
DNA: TGTGCCAGCAGCGTAGCTGGGACAGGGTACGGCAATGAGCAGTTCTTC

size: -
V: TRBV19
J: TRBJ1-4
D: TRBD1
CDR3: CASSLGQTNEKLFF
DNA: TGTGCCAGTAGTTTGGGACAGACTAATGAAAAACTGTTTTTT

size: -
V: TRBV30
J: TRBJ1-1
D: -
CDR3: CAWAPGGAFF
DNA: TGTGCCTGGGCACCGGGTGGGGCTTTCTTT